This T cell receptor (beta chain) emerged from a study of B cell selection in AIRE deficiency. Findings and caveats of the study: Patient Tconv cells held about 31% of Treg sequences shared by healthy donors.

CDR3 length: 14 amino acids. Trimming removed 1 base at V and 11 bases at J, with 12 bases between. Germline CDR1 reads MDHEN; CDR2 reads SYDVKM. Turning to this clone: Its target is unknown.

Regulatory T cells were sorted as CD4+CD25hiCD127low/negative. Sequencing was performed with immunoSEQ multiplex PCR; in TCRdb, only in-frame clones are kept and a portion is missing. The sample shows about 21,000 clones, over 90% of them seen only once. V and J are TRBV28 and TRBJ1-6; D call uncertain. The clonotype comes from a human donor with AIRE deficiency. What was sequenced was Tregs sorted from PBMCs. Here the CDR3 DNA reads TGTGCCAGCAGTTTATTCCCAGGTGGACCACCCCTCCACTTT. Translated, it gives CASSLFPGGPPLHF.